This T cell receptor (beta chain) was captured in a study of beta chain features in type 1 diabetes. Looking at the study overall: Examination covered some 99,000,000 sorted cells spanning all samples.

Expressed TCRB transcripts got sequenced, as all isolated RNA was reverse transcribed. The repertoire was sequenced with immunoSEQ multiplex PCR; TCRdb's copy has only in-frame clones and lacks some. This table holds some 150,000 clones, approximately 13% found once. Study observations and caveats: TCRB CDR3s from Type 1 diabetes patients were moderately but significantly shorter in all four CD4+ subsets.

With V trimmed by 0 bases and J by 4 bases, 4 bases remained unmatched. This CDR3 spans 16 amino acids. Germline V gene data show CDR1 as LGHNA and CDR2 as YNFKEQ. As for this clone: Its matching antigen is unknown.

CD4+ cells of the naive, central memory, regulatory and stem cell-like memory types were sorted via CD45RO/CCR7/CD25/CD127/CD95/CD27. This sequence joins TRBV4-2 and TRBJ2-2, with 8 bases identical to TRBD2. The clonotype comes from a man in his late teens or twenties with type 1 diabetes. Input material: central memory CD4+ T cells from blood. CDR3 protein: CASSQEASGFTGELFF. CDR3 DNA: TGTGCCAGCAGCCAAGAGGCTAGCGGGTTCACCGGGGAGCTGTTTTTT.